Listed below are T cell receptor beta chains from one sample, sequenced in a study of T cell clonotyping in hematopoietic cell transplantation. The data were produced by immunoSEQ multiplex PCR, yet TCRdb's version contains in-frame clones alone and is incomplete. The data contain approximately 4,600 clones, about 77% of them singletons. This specimen consisted of peripheral blood mononuclear cells, obtained 100 days after allogeneic stem cell transplant. These receptors came from a female patient in her fifties or sixties who had an allogeneic stem cell transplant from an unrelated donor, so the T cells may come from the graft donor. Some clones in this sample may be carry-over from other donors' samples. CDR3s include the opening cysteine and the closing phenylalanine or tryptophan. D genes are given only for firm matches. Clone sizes are given selectively: once, few, many, or a class where the clone is expanded.

>TRBD2|TRBV7-2|NA|TRBJ2-7|14
CASSFGGAGREQYF
TGTGCCAGCAGCTTCGGGGGGGCCGGAAGGGAGCAGTACTTC
>TRBD2|TRBV9|NA|TRBJ2-5|16
CASSAVAGGPDETQYF
TGTGCCAGCAGCGCCGTAGCGGGGGGGCCGGATGAGACCCAGTACTTC
>NA|TRBV27|NA|TRBJ2-1|12
CASGVIGNEQFF
TGTGCCAGCGGGGTAATTGGGAATGAGCAGTTCTTC
>NA|TRBV2|NA|TRBJ1-2|15
CASGSLRGPAQGYTF
TGTGCCAGCGGTTCGTTGCGTGGGCCTGCTCAGGGCTACACCTTC
>NA|TRBV5-6|NA|TRBJ1-1|15
CASIRQGARYTEAFF
TGTGCCAGCATCCGACAAGGGGCGCGTTACACTGAAGCTTTCTTT
>NA|TRBV4-1|NA|TRBJ2-3|14
CASSQGRSTDTQYF
TGCGCCAGCAGCCAAGGTAGAAGCACAGATACGCAGTATTTT
>TRBD2|TRBV7-2|NA|TRBJ2-7|14
CASSSGLLPYEQYF
TGTGCCAGCAGTTCGGGACTACTCCCCTACGAGCAGTACTTC
>TRBD2|TRBV7-2|NA|TRBJ2-7|15
CASSLGAGATYEQYF
TGTGCCAGCAGCTTAGGAGCGGGGGCGACCTACGAGCAGTACTTC
>TRBD1|TRBV25-1|NA|TRBJ1-6|15
CASSEYGGGRSPLHF
TGTGCCAGCAGTGAATATGGAGGGGGCCGGTCACCCCTCCACTTT
>NA|TRBV4-1|NA|TRBJ2-3|15
CASSPQRAPPDTQYF
TGCGCCAGCAGCCCTCAGCGGGCACCTCCAGATACGCAGTATTTT
>TRBD2|TRBV2|NA|TRBJ2-1|14
CAGELAGGRDEQFF
TGTGCTGGGGAACTAGCGGGGGGCAGGGATGAGCAGTTCTTC
>TRBD1|TRBV7-2|NA|TRBJ2-7|15
CASSLDRTGYHEQYF
TGTGCCAGCAGCTTAGACCGGACAGGGTACCACGAGCAGTACTTC
>TRBD2|TRBV2|NA|TRBJ2-1|19
CASSEELGASGGSDNEQFF
TGTGCCAGCAGTGAAGAGCTTGGTGCTAGCGGGGGTAGTGACAATGAGCAGTTCTTC
>NA|TRBV27|NA|TRBJ1-5|15
CASSPRDGYNQPQHF
TGTGCCAGCAGTCCCCGGGACGGATACAATCAGCCCCAGCATTTT
>TRBD2|TRBV5-4|NA|TRBJ2-5|16
CASSPGTSGGKETQYF
TGTGCCAGCAGCCCGGGGACTAGCGGGGGAAAAGAGACCCAGTACTTC
>NA|TRBV11-1|NA|TRBJ1-1|14
CASSSQGMNTEAFF
TGTGCCAGCAGCTCCCAAGGTATGAACACTGAAGCTTTCTTT
>NA|TRBV5-1|NA|TRBJ2-7|13
CASSVGGTYEQYF
TGCGCCAGCAGTGTGGGAGGCACCTACGAGCAGTACTTC
>NA|TRBV19|NA|TRBJ2-6|14
CASWGVSGANVLTF
TGTGCCAGCTGGGGGGTCTCTGGGGCCAACGTCCTGACTTTC
>NA|TRBV14|NA|TRBJ1-6|15
CASSRYRWYNSPLHF
TGTGCCAGCAGCCGATACAGGTGGTATAATTCACCCCTCCACTTT
>NA|TRBV30|NA|TRBJ2-1|18
CAWSVSYGALISYNEQFF
TGTGCCTGGAGTGTATCCTACGGGGCCCTAATCTCCTACAATGAGCAGTTCTTC
>NA|TRBV28|NA|TRBJ1-1|13
CASSFDGVFEAFF
TGTGCCAGCAGTTTTGATGGAGTATTTGAAGCTTTCTTT
>NA|TRBV30|once|TRBJ2-2|15
CAWTLGGAHTGELFF
TGTGCCTGGACCCTTGGGGGGGCACACACCGGGGAGCTGTTTTTT
>NA|TRBV6-5|NA|TRBJ1-2|14
CASSRSQANYGYTF
TGTGCCAGCAGCCGATCCCAGGCTAACTATGGCTACACCTTC
>NA|TRBV6-5|NA|TRBJ2-7|16
CASSYGSGSGPLEQYF
TGTGCCAGCAGTTACGGGAGTGGTTCAGGCCCTTTGGAGCAGTACTTC
>NA|TRBV7-6|NA|TRBJ2-7|13
CASSLAHRDEQYF
TGTGCCAGCAGCTTAGCACACAGGGACGAGCAGTACTTC
>TRBD1|TRBV5-1|NA|TRBJ1-1|18
CASNPTGGGRGWDTEAFF
TGCGCCAGCAACCCGACAGGGGGCGGCCGAGGGTGGGACACTGAAGCTTTCTTT
>NA|TRBV6-5|NA|TRBJ2-1|11
CASREGDEQFF
TGTGCCAGCAGAGAGGGTGATGAGCAGTTCTTC
>NA|TRBV19|medium-sized|TRBJ2-3|15
CASSITPNPTDTQYF
TGTGCCAGTAGTATCACCCCCAACCCCACAGATACGCAGTATTTT
>NA|TRBV6-6|NA|TRBJ2-5|13
CASSPPGRETQYF
TGTGCCAGCAGCCCCCCGGGACGAGAGACCCAGTACTTC
>TRBD1|TRBV7-6|NA|TRBJ2-7|15
CASSLVGQGDNEQYF
TGTGCCAGCAGCTTAGTAGGACAGGGGGACAACGAGCAGTACTTC
>TRBD1|TRBV7-8|NA|TRBJ1-3|17
CASSLRDRGLSGNTIYF
TGTGCCAGCAGCCTCAGGGACAGGGGACTCTCTGGAAACACCATATATTTT
>TRBD2|TRBV6-6|NA|TRBJ2-5|14
CASSYGASGRTQYF
TGTGCCAGCAGTTACGGGGCTAGCGGGAGGACCCAGTACTTC
>NA|TRBV18|NA|TRBJ2-7|12
CASSPEMVEQYF
TGTGCCAGCTCACCCGAAATGGTCGAGCAGTACTTC
>NA|TRBV28|NA|TRBJ1-5|14
CASSLGGANQPQHF
TGTGCCAGCAGTTTGGGAGGGGCCAATCAGCCCCAGCATTTT
>NA|TRBV19|NA|TRBJ2-1|13
CASSIGGNNEQFF
TGTGCCAGTAGTATAGGGGGAAACAATGAGCAGTTCTTC
>NA|TRBV19|NA|TRBJ1-1|13
CASSIGVGTEAFF
TGTGCCAGTAGTATAGGGGTCGGCACTGAAGCTTTCTTT
>NA|TRBV6-5|NA|TRBJ1-3|14
CASTNRGRGNTIYF
TGTGCCAGCACCAATCGGGGGCGCGGAAACACCATATATTTT
>TRBD1|TRBV29-1|NA|TRBJ1-1|16
CSVESARGKVGTEAFF
TGCAGCGTTGAATCGGCCAGGGGGAAGGTCGGCACTGAAGCTTTCTTT
>NA|TRBV2|NA|TRBJ2-2|14
CASSLDGNTGELFF
TGTGCCAGCAGCCTGGACGGGAACACCGGGGAGCTGTTTTTT
>NA|TRBV30|few|TRBJ1-5|15
CAWSVAGYSNQPQHF
TGTGCCTGGAGTGTAGCGGGCTATAGCAATCAGCCCCAGCATTTT
>NA|TRBV6-1|medium-sized|TRBJ2-7|16
CASSDLGGGAHYEQYF
TGTGCCAGCAGTGATCTAGGTGGGGGGGCACACTACGAGCAGTACTTC
>NA|TRBV6-1|NA|TRBJ2-3|15
CASSLGADLTDTQYF
TGTGCCAGTTCACTTGGAGCCGATCTCACAGATACGCAGTATTTT
>NA|TRBV4-1|NA|TRBJ2-2|17
CASSPYTGGGGTGELFF
TGCGCCAGCAGCCCCTACACAGGAGGGGGAGGGACCGGGGAGCTGTTTTTT
>NA|TRBV2|NA|TRBJ1-5|13
CASNGDKGQPQHF
TGTGCCAGCAACGGGGATAAGGGTCAGCCCCAGCATTTT
>TRBD1|TRBV7-8|NA|TRBJ1-5|14
CASSPGGLNQPQHF
TGTGCCAGCAGCCCAGGGGGCCTCAATCAGCCCCAGCATTTT
>TRBD2|TRBV5-1|NA|TRBJ2-1|16
CASSSPGLAGGHEQFF
TGCGCCAGCAGCTCACCAGGACTAGCGGGGGGGCATGAGCAGTTCTTC
>NA|TRBV5-1|NA|TRBJ1-1|13
CASSFQGNTEAFF
TGCGCCAGCAGCTTCCAGGGGAACACTGAAGCTTTCTTT
>TRBD2|TRBV14|NA|TRBJ2-2|16
CASSQEFDGGDGELFF
TGTGCCAGCAGCCAAGAATTCGACGGGGGGGACGGGGAGCTGTTTTTT
>NA|TRBV5-1|NA|TRBJ1-1|14
CASSLGREGTEAFF
TGCGCCAGCAGCTTGGGAAGGGAGGGCACTGAAGCTTTCTTT
>NA|TRBV28|NA|TRBJ2-3|18
CASSLKAGYEGVGDTQYF
TGTGCCAGCAGTTTAAAGGCGGGGTACGAGGGAGTGGGGGATACGCAGTATTTT
>NA|TRBV6-1|NA|TRBJ2-3|16
CASSVLDPPGTDTQYF
TGTGCCAGCAGTGTCCTGGATCCTCCCGGCACAGATACGCAGTATTTT